Listed here is a single TCR beta chain. Its antigen is not identified. This specimen comes from a study of cytomegalovirus exposure and HLA in healthy donors. Study-wide results and limits: The majority of CMV-associated TCR beta chains were reported as apparently HLA-restricted in a later analysis.

The CDR3 extends over 11 amino acids. Germline V lookup: CDR1 MNHEY, CDR2 SVGAGI. With 5 bases removed from V and 13 bases from J, the gap between germline ends came to 15 bases. PCR involved 60 Vbeta and 13 Jbeta primers. The method was immunoSEQ multiplex PCR; TCRdb's version includes in-frame clones alone and lacks a portion of them. The sample lists 100,000 or so clones, 75% to 85% seen once, with 2% to 2.5% in the top ten. J is TRBJ2-7 and V is TRBV6-5, with D possibly being TRBD1 (5 bases). The receptor comes from a man under 40 in good health and CMV-seronegative. The sample was PBMCs. CDR3 nucleotide sequence: TGTGCCAGCAGTAACGACAGATATGTTTACTTC. The encoded protein is CASSNDRYVYF.